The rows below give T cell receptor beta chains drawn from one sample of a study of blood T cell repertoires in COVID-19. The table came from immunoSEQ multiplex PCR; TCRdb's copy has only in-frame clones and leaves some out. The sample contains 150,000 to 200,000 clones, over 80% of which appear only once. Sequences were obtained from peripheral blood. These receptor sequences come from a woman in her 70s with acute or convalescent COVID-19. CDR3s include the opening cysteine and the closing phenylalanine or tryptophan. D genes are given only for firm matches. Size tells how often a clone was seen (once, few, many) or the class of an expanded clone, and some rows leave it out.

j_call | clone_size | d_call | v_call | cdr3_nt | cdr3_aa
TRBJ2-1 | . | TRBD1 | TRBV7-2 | TGTGCCAGCAGCGTATCAACAGGGGGCAGGCTCAATGAGCAGTTCTTC | CASSVSTGGRLNEQFF
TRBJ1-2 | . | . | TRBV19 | TGTGCCAGTACCCTGGACAGTAACTATGGCTACACCTTC | CASTLDSNYGYTF
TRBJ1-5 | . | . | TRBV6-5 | TGTGCCAGCAGTTACCAGGGAGGGGTTCAGCCCCAGCATTTT | CASSYQGGVQPQHF
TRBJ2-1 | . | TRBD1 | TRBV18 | TGTGCCAGCTCGACAGGGACAGGGCTGTTCAATGAGCAGTTCTTC | CASSTGTGLFNEQFF
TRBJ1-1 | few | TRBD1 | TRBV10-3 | TGTGCCATCAGGGACAGGGCGGCCACTGAAGCTTTCTTT | CAIRDRAATEAFF
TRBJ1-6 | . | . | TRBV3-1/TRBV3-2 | TGTGCCAGCAGCCCGGTAGATAGCTCCTATAATTCACCCCTCCACTTT | CASSPVDSSYNSPLHF
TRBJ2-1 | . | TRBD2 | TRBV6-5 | TGTGCCAGCACTAGAGGGACTAGCGGGAAGAATGAGCAGTTCTTC | CASTRGTSGKNEQFF
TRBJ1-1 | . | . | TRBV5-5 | TGTGCCAGCAGCCCGCAGCCCGACTTTGAAGCTTTCTTT | CASSPQPDFEAFF
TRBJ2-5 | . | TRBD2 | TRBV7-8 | TGTGCCAGCAGCTTAGTTTACTTGAGCGGGGGTGAGACCCAGTACTTC | CASSLVYLSGGETQYF
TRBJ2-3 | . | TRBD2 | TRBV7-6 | TGTGCCAGCAGAAGGACTAGCGGGGTTGGAAAGGACAATTCCGCGCAGTATTTT | CASRRTSGVGKDNSAQYF
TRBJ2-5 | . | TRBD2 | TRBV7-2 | TGTGCCAGCAGCTTAGCTAGCGGGGGGGCGAAAGAGACCCAGTACTTC | CASSLASGGAKETQYF
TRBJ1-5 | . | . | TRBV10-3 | TGTGCCATCAGTGAGGGGGGGGGTGACAATCAGCCCCAGCATTTT | CAISEGGGDNQPQHF
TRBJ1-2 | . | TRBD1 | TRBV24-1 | TGTGCCACCAGTGATCCTCCGGGACAGGGCCGTTTTAGGGATGGCTACACCTTC | CATSDPPGQGRFRDGYTF
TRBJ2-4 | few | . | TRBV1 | TGCACCAGCAGCCAAGAGGCAGGGGGCGCAGACATTCAGTACTTC | CTSSQEAGGADIQYF
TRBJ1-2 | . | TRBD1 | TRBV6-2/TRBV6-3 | TGTGCCAGCAGTTACACCGGACAGGGACGTGGCTACACCTTC | CASSYTGQGRGYTF
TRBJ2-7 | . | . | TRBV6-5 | TGTGCCAGCAGCCGGCAGCCAGCGGGCGGTTACGAGCAGTACTTC | CASSRQPAGGYEQYF
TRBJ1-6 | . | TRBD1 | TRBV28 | TGTGCCAGCAGTGGACAGGGGCTCAATTCACCCCTCCACTTT | CASSGQGLNSPLHF
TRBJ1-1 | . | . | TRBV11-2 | TGTGCCAGCAGCATAGGGGGAGGCGGGGGAACGGCTTTCTTT | CASSIGGGGGTAFF
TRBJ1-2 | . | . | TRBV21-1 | TGTGCCAGCAGCAAACCCTTGAACTATGGCTACACCTTC | CASSKPLNYGYTF
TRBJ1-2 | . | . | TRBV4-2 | TGTGCCAGCAGCCAAGTCCCCCCTTATGGCTACACCTTC | CASSQVPPYGYTF
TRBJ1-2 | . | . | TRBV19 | TGTGCCAGTATGAGGACGGGGAACTCTTATGGCTACACCTTC | CASMRTGNSYGYTF
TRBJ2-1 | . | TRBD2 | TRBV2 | TGTGCCAGCAGCGTAGGGACTAGCGGGGGTGAGCAGTTCTTC | CASSVGTSGGEQFF
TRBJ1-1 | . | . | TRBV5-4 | TGTGCCAGCAGCTTGGTGGGCAGCAACACTGAAGCTTTCTTT | CASSLVGSNTEAFF
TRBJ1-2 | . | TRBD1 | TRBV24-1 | TGTGCCAGCCGGGACAGGGGGCTAGTCTTTGGCTACACCTTC | CASRDRGLVFGYTF
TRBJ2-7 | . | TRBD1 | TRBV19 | TGTGCCAGTAGTGCCCCCCGCGGGACAGGTTCCTACGAGCAGTACTTC | CASSAPRGTGSYEQYF
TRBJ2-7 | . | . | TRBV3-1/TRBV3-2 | TGTGCCAGCAGCCAAGACACGACATCCCACGAGCAGTACTTC | CASSQDTTSHEQYF
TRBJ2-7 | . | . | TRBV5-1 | TGCGCCAGCAGCCGCGGACAGTTATACGAGCAGTACTTC | CASSRGQLYEQYF